This T cell receptor (beta chain) was sequenced in a study of regulatory T cells in long-lasting Graves disease. Both iRepertoire HTBI primers and Arm-PCR of CDR3 regions were used to build the TCR beta libraries. TCRdb itself ran the multiplex PCR reads through MiXCR, one entry per CDR3 protein. Among 400,000 to 450,000 distinct CDR3 sequences listed, about 15% were seen once. Time point indicated: newly diagnosed GD, antithyroid drugs for less than 3 months. From RNA extracted from PBMCs, the TCR library was made. Patients came from an endocrinology department in Xi'an, China. Germline assignment: CDR1 LNHDA and CDR2 SQIVND (reference sequence). With V trimmed by 7 bases and J by 7 bases, 12 bases remained unmatched. The CDR3 length is 15 residues. Another study also made use of these data, one on T cells in Graves' hyperthyroidism and ophthalmopathy.

The sample in question was peripheral blood mononuclear cells (PBMCs), obtained at new diagnosis, from a patient treated with antithyroid drugs. This receptor was obtained from a woman in her twenties or thirties with Graves disease. The gene calls are TRBV19 and TRBJ2-2; TRBD2 aligns across 7 bases. The CDR3 here is CASKVGREEVGELFF. The CDR3 region has the DNA TGTGCCAGTAAAGTAGGACGGGAGGAAGTCGGGGAGCTGTTTTTT.